The clone carrying this T cell receptor beta chain was recorded at least ten times. The data were taken from a study of identical twins. The CDR3 loop spans 13 amino acids. The ends were cut back, 8 bases at V and 4 bases at J, with 9 bases in the middle. TCRdb fed the 5' RACE reads into MiXCR, producing one record per CDR3 protein. The data hold around 480,000 distinct CDR3 sequences, with over 11% observed a single time. The data were also submitted as part of a second study, on yellow fever vaccine responses in identical twins.

Specimen: CD4+ T cells sorted from blood. This TCR came from a woman aged 18-29 years in good health. The genes are TRBV12-3 or TRBV12-4 and TRBJ2-6; D unclear. This chain's CDR3 is CASYKLGANVLTF. In nucleotides, the CDR3 is TGTGCCAGCTACAAGCTCGGGGCCAACGTCCTGACTTTC.